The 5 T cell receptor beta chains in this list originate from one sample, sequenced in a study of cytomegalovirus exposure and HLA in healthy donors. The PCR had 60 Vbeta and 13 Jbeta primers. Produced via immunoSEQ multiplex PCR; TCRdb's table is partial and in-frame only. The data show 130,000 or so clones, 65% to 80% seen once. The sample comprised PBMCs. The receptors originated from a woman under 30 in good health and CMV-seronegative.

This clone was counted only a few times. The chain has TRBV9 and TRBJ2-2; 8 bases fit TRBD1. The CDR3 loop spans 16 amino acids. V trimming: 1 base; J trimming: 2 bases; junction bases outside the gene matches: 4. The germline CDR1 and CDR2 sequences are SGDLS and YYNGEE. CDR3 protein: CASSVRTGPNTGELFF. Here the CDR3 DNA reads TGTGCCAGCAGCGTAAGGACAGGGCCAAACACCGGGGAGCTGTTTTTT. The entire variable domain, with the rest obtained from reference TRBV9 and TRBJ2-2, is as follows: DSGVTQTPKHLITATGQRVTLRCSPRSGDLSVYWYQQSLDQGLQFLIQYYNGEERAKGNILERFSAQQFPDLHSELNLSSLELGDSALYFCASSVRTGPNTGELFFGEGSRLTVL.

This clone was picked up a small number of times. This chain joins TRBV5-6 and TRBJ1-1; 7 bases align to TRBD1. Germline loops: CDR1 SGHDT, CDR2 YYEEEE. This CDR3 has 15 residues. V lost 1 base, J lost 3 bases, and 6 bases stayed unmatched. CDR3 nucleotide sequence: TGTGCCAGCAGCTTGTGGAGGGGGCACCACACTGAAGCTTTCTTT. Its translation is CASSLWRGHHTEAFF.

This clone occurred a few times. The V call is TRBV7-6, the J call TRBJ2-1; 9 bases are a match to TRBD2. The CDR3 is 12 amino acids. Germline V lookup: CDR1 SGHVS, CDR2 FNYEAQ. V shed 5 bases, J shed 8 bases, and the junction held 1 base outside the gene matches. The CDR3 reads CASSRTSDEQFF. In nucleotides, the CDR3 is TGTGCCAGCAGCCGGACTAGCGATGAGCAGTTCTTC.

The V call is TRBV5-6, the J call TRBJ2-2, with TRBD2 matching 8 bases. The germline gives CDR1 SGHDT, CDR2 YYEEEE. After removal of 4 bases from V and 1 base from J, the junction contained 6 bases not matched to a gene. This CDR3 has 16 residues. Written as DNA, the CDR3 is TGTGCCAGCAGCCAAACGGCGGGAGGGAACACCGGGGAGCTGTTTTTT. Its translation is CASSQTAGGNTGELFF.

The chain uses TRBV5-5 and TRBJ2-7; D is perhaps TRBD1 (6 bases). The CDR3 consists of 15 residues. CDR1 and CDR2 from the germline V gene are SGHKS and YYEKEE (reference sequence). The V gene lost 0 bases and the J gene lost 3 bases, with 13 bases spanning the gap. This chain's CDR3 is CASSLVGRGGYEQYF. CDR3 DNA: TGTGCCAGCAGCTTGGTGGGCAGGGGTGGCTACGAGCAGTACTTC.